The entry below describes one T cell receptor beta chain. Its antigen is unknown. There are no base qualities to consult, and no much larger clone falls within one base. Reading from cysteine to phenylalanine, the CDR3 counts 16 amino acids. Only the CDR3 region is kept as DNA, spanning 48 bases read in frame from base 1. Sequences GTSNPN (CDR1) and SVGIG (CDR2) are obtained from the germline V gene (reference sequence). Trimming takes 2 bases off V and 0 bases off J; junction bases not matched to a gene: 6. The lymph node samples were taken from the axillary draining lymph nodes of breast cancer patients. This record belongs to a study of breast tumors, draining lymph nodes, adjacent tissues listed by TCRdb under 2016. For the wider study: The study compared TCR beta repertoires across tumor, adjacent nontumor tissue and axillary lymph nodes from breast cancer patients. The study was designed to assess the relationships and possible T-cell exchange between tumor, surrounding tissue and draining lymph node repertoires in human breast cancer.

General findings and caveats noted by the study authors: Tumors showed preferential V and J gene usage, and their T-cell repertoire diversity fell below that of lymph nodes yet above that of nontumor tissue. The conclusion that tumor T cells originate in lymph nodes was presented as consistent with a hypothesis rather than as directly demonstrated. The similarity between tumor and nontumor tissue repertoires was significantly greater in luminal-like breast cancer than in basal-like breast cancer. A scenario in which most tumor T cells derive from the lymph node and then expand within tumor tissue was judged to be consistent with the data.

Sequencing relied on an Illumina HiSeq 2000. TCR beta chain libraries were generated through multiplex PCR amplification. High-throughput sequencing was used to analyze the amplified TCR beta chain products. TCRdb ran its own pipeline on the public reads, namely fastp trimming at Q25 and MiXCR clone calling, and kept in-frame beta chains. Merged by CDR3 protein, the rows form single entries marked with the most common genes and DNA. This sample gives 150,000 to 200,000 distinct CDR3 sequences in total; 25% to 40% of them show up just once. The ten largest clones represent about 4.5% of the sample. This chain joins TRBV30 to TRBJ2-3; a stretch of 9 junction bases matches TRBD2. Sequencing was carried out using axillary lymph node tissue. This receptor was obtained from a female donor with breast cancer. Some clones in this sample may be carry-over from other donors' samples. CDR3 reads: CAWSPLTSGSTDTQYF. The nucleotide sequence reads as follows: TGTGCCTGGAGTCCTTTGACTAGCGGAAGCACAGATACGCAGTATTTT.